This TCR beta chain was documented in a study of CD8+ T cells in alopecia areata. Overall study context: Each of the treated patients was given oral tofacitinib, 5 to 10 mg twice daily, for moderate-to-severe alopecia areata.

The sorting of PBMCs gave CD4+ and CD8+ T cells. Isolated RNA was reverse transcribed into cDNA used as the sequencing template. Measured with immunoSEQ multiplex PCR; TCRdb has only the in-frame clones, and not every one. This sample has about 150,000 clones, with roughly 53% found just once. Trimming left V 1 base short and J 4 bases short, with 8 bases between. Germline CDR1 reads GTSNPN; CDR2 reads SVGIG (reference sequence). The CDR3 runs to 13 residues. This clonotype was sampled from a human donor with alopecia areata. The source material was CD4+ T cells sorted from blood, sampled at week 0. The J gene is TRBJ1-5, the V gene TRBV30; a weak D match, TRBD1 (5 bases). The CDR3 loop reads CAWSGGKNQPQHF. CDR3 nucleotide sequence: TGTGCCTGGAGTGGGGGGAAAAATCAGCCCCAGCATTTT.